This TCR beta chain was captured by sequencing in a study of blood T cells in healthy people across ages. Germline CDR1 reads SGHTA; CDR2 reads FQGNSA. V was pared by 1 base and J by 5 bases, with 11 bases between. CDR3 length equals 15 residues. Sample-barcoded 5' priming and a J-beta primer mix drove a second PCR of roughly 6 to 12 cycles. One entry per CDR3 protein, called by TCRdb with MiXCR from the 5' RACE reads. The table records under 800,000 distinct CDR3 sequences, more than 20% of them present only once. Sequenced sample: blood. The clonotype comes from a man between 65 and 80 years old in good health. The rearrangement uses TRBV7-2 and TRBJ2-2; tentative D call: TRBD1 (6 bases). This chain's CDR3 is CASSLDGRGTGELFF. CDR3 nucleotide sequence: TGTGCCAGCAGCTTAGATGGCAGGGGAACCGGGGAGCTGTTTTTT.